This T cell receptor beta chain was obtained from a study of regulatory T cells in long-lasting Graves disease. The time point denotes: newly diagnosed GD, antithyroid drugs for less than 3 months. Scientists built the TCR library using RNA that was extracted from PBMCs. Notes on this clonotype: Its antigen is as yet unknown. The junction shows a germline mismatch at one end, possibly a read error.

The CDR3 is 13 amino acids. CDR1 SGHDT and CDR2 YYEEEE come from the germline V gene. Study results and limitations: The number of shared public clonotypes was higher in persistent patients (around 2,500) than new patients (around 890). Relative to newly diagnosed Graves' patients, persistent ones had lower TCR diversity.

With iRepertoire HTBI primers and Arm-PCR of CDR3 regions, TCR beta libraries were built. TCRdb re-called the multiplex PCR reads through MiXCR, storing one row per CDR3 protein. The sample consists of under 300,000 distinct CDR3 sequences, roughly 18% of them appearing once. The TCR was taken from a female donor with Graves disease. The V and J genes are TRBV5-6 and TRBJ2-2; D is possibly TRBD2 (5 bases). Sequencing used peripheral blood mononuclear cells (PBMCs), obtained at new diagnosis, from a patient treated with antithyroid drugs. The CDR3 protein is CASSPSRLGDLFF. In DNA, the CDR3 is TGTGCCAGCAGCCCATCTCGGCTCGGGGATCTGTTTTTT.